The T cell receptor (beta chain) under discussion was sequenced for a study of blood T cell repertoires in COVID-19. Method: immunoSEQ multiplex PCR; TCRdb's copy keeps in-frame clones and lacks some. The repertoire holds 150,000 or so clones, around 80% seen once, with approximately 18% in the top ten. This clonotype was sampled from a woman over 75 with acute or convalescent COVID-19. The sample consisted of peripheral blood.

The CDR3 DNA follows: TGCGCCAGCAGTGAGTTAGCGGATTATCAGCCCCAGCATTTT. Its translation is CASSELADYQPQHF. The chain joins TRBV10-2 to TRBJ1-5; unclear D gene. The CDR3 has 14 amino acids. V was cut by 1 base and J by 5 bases, with 9 bases left in between. CDR1 WSHSY and CDR2 SAAADI come from the germline V gene.